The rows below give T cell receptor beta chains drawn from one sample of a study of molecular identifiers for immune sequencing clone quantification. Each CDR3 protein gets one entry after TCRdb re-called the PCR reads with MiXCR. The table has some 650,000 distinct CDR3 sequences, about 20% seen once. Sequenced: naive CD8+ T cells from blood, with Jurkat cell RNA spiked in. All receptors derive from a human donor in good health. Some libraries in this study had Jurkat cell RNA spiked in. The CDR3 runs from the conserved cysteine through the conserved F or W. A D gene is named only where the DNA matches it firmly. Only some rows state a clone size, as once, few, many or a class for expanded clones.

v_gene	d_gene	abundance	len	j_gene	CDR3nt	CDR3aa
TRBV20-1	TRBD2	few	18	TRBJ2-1	TGCAGTGCCCCCGGGACTAGCGGACCTTATTCATCCTACAATGAGCAGTTCTTC	CSAPGTSGPYSSYNEQFF
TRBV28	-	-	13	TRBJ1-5	TGTGCCAGCAGTCTAGGGGAGGGACAGCCCCAGCATTTT	CASSLGEGQPQHF
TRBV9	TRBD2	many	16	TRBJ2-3	TGTGCCAGCAGCGAGGGACTAGCGGGGGTCACAGATACGCAGTATTTT	CASSEGLAGVTDTQYF
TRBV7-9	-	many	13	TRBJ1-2	TGTGCCAGCAGCTTAATGGAGGTCCAGGGCTACACCTTC	CASSLMEVQGYTF
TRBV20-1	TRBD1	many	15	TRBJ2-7	TGCAGTGCTAGAGATGTGGGACAGGGGATCGACGAGCAGTACTTC	CSARDVGQGIDEQYF
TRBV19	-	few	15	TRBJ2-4	TGTGCCAGTAGTATATGGTCCGGAGCCAAAAACATTCAGTACTTC	CASSIWSGAKNIQYF
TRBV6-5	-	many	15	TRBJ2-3	TGTGCCAGCAGTTACTCGAACATAGACACAGATACGCAGTATTTT	CASSYSNIDTDTQYF
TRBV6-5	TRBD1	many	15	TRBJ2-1	TGTGCCAGCAGTATGGGACAGAGCTCCTACAATGAGCAGTTCTTC	CASSMGQSSYNEQFF
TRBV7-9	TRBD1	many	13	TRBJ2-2	TGTGCCGGGGACAGGGCGAACACCGGGGAGCTGTTTTTT	CAGDRANTGELFF
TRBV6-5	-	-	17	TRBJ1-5	TGTGCCAGCAGCAAATTGCGTCGGGGTTTGGGCAATCAGCCCCAGCATTTT	CASSKLRRGLGNQPQHF
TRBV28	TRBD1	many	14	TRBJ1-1	TGTGCCAGCAGTGGGGACAGGGCGAACACTGAAGCTTTCTTT	CASSGDRANTEAFF
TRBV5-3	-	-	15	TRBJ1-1	TGTGCCAGCAGCTTGAACCGGGGCCGGGGCACTGAAGCTTTCTTT	CASSLNRGRGTEAFF
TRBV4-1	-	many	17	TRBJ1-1	TGCGCCAGCAGCCAAGAAGTGCAGGTTTGGATGAACACTGAAGCTTTCTTT	CASSQEVQVWMNTEAFF